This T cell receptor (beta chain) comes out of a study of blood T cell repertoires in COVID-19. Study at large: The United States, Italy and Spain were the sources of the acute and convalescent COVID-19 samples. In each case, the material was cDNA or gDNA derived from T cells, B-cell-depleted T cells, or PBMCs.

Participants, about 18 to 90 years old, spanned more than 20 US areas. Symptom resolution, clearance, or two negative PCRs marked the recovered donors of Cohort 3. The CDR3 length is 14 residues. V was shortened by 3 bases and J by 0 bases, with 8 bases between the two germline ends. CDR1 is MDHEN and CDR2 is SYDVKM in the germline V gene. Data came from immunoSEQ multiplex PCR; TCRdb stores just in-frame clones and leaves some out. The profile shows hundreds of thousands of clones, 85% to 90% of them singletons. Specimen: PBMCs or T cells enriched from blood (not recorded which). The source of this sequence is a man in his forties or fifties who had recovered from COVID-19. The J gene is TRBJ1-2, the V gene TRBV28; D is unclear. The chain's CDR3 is CASSLVGANYGYTF. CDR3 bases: TGTGCCAGCAGTTTGGTGGGAGCTAACTATGGCTACACCTTC.